The rows below give T cell receptor beta chains drawn from one sample of a study of T-cell memory formation after mild COVID-19. One entry per CDR3 protein results from TCRdb running MiXCR on the 5' RACE reads. The sample lists approximately 500,000 distinct CDR3 sequences; roughly 23% were seen once. Sequencing was carried out using PBMCs or a T cell subset sorted from them (not recorded which). These receptors were collected from an adult woman who had mild COVID-19 (a few samples of this study predate the infection). Cell type and time point are not known. Each CDR3 is given with its conserved first and last residue. The D gene is left open where the match is weak. A clone size is listed for some rows: how often the clone was seen (once, few, many), or a class if it is expanded.

d_gene | j_gene | abundance | v_gene | CDR3nt | CDR3aa
- | TRBJ2-7 | few | TRBV12-3/TRBV12-4 | TGTGCCAGCAGTTCAATATCCCCCAGGGCCTCCTACGAGCAGTACTTC | CASSSISPRASYEQYF
TRBD1 | TRBJ2-7 | - | TRBV6-5 | TGTGCCAGCAGTGACAGGGCTTTCTACGAGCAGTACTTC | CASSDRAFYEQYF
- | TRBJ1-1 | - | TRBV12-3/TRBV12-4 | TGTGCCAGCAGTCCACGAAGCACTGAAGCTTTCTTT | CASSPRSTEAFF
TRBD2 | TRBJ2-2 | - | TRBV6-1 | TGTGCCTTAACTAGCGGAGCATCGAACACCGGGGAGCTGTTTTTT | CALTSGASNTGELFF
- | TRBJ1-1 | few | TRBV7-2 | TGTGCCAGCAGCTTAGGGACAACGAACACTGAAGCTTTCTTT | CASSLGTTNTEAFF
- | TRBJ2-7 | few | TRBV6-1 | TGTGCCAGCAGTGCAATCTACGGCGAGCAGTACTTC | CASSAIYGEQYF
TRBD2 | TRBJ2-3 | - | TRBV20-1 | TGCAGTGCGGTAGCGGGAGGTCGGTCAGATACGCAGTATTTT | CSAVAGGRSDTQYF
TRBD1 | TRBJ1-1 | few | TRBV7-2 | TGTGCCAGCAGCGTCTCCGGGACAGGGGGCGACGTTTCTGCTGAAGCTTTCTTT | CASSVSGTGGDVSAEAFF
- | TRBJ2-3 | few | TRBV7-9 | TGTGCCAGCAGCTTAGCGATCATGACCGGCCTCACAGATACGCAGTATTTT | CASSLAIMTGLTDTQYF
- | TRBJ2-1 | few | TRBV7-6 | TGTGCCAGCAGCTTAGGCGCGTTGAGGACCCATGAGCAGTTCTTC | CASSLGALRTHEQFF
TRBD1 | TRBJ2-4 | - | TRBV5-1 | TGCGCCAGCAGCTTCGGGTCAGGGGGTAACAAAAACATTCAGTACTTC | CASSFGSGGNKNIQYF
- | TRBJ2-1 | - | TRBV25-1 | TGTGCCAGCAGTGAATTCTCGAGCTCCTACAATGAGCAGTTCTTC | CASSEFSSSYNEQFF
- | TRBJ2-5 | - | TRBV7-9 | TGTGCCAGCAGCCTGGGCGAGGCGACCCAGTACTTC | CASSLGEATQYF
TRBD1 | TRBJ1-5 | - | TRBV19 | TGTGCCAGTAGTTTCGGGACAGCTAGCAATCAGCCCCAGCATTTT | CASSFGTASNQPQHF
TRBD1 | TRBJ1-1 | - | TRBV7-2 | TGTGCCAGCAGCTCTCAGGGGGTGGTTTTGAATGCTTTCTTT | CASSSQGVVLNAFF
- | TRBJ1-2 | - | TRBV12-5 | TGTGCTAGTGGTTTGGTACTCGGGGGTCCTCCCCTCTATGGCTACACCTTC | CASGLVLGGPPLYGYTF
TRBD2 | TRBJ2-3 | - | TRBV24-1 | TGTGCCACCAGTGATTATTCCCGGGGGGGGTCAGATACGCAGTATTTT | CATSDYSRGGSDTQYF
- | TRBJ2-3 | - | TRBV5-1 | TGCGCCAGCAGCTTGGAGGGCGGGTCGAGTTGGGGCACAGATACGCAGTATTTT | CASSLEGGSSWGTDTQYF
- | TRBJ2-5 | many | TRBV5-4 | TGTGCCAGCAGCCCACGAACGGGGGTGGAGACCCAGTACTTC | CASSPRTGVETQYF
- | TRBJ1-1 | few | TRBV2 | TGTGCCAGCAGAAAGGTCGGTGAAGCTTTCTTT | CASRKVGEAFF
TRBD2 | TRBJ2-7 | - | TRBV12-3/TRBV12-4 | TGTGCCAGCAGTTTAGGTGCGGGGGTCTCCTACGAGCAGTACTTC | CASSLGAGVSYEQYF
- | TRBJ1-5 | - | TRBV4-3 | TGCGCCAGCAGCCAAGCTACAGGAAGACAGCCCCAGCATTTT | CASSQATGRQPQHF
- | TRBJ2-5 | - | TRBV18 | TGTGCCAGCTCTCCCGAGATGGGCTTACCCCAAGAGACCCAGTACTTC | CASSPEMGLPQETQYF
- | TRBJ2-7 | - | TRBV12-3/TRBV12-4 | TGTGCCAGCAGTGACTACGCCGAGCAGTACTTC | CASSDYAEQYF
- | TRBJ1-3 | few | TRBV4-1 | TGCGCCAGCAGCCAAAATGGACAGTTGAGTGCTGGAAACACCATATATTTT | CASSQNGQLSAGNTIYF
- | TRBJ1-1 | once | TRBV20-1 | TGCAGTGCTAGAGATATCGGACAGATGAACACTGAAGCTTTCTTT | CSARDIGQMNTEAFF
- | TRBJ2-7 | - | TRBV10-3 | TGTGCCATTGGGACCTACGGAACCTACGAGCAGTACTTC | CAIGTYGTYEQYF
TRBD2 | TRBJ2-3 | few | TRBV7-2 | TGTGCCAGCAGCTTAGGGGGACTAGCGTCGCAGTATTTT | CASSLGGLASQYF
- | TRBJ1-1 | - | TRBV5-1 | TGCGCCAGCAGCGCCTACCTTGGGGGCACTGAAGCTTTCTTT | CASSAYLGGTEAFF
TRBD1 | TRBJ1-1 | - | TRBV2 | TGTGCCAGCAGTGCGACAGGGGGCTGGAACACTGAAGCTTTCTTT | CASSATGGWNTEAFF
- | TRBJ1-1 | - | TRBV12-3/TRBV12-4 | TGTGCCAGCAGTTTGGGGACCCTGAAGAACACTGAAGCTTTCTTT | CASSLGTLKNTEAFF
- | TRBJ1-6 | - | TRBV30 | TGTGCCTGGAGTCCCTCGGGGAATTCACCCCTCCACTTT | CAWSPSGNSPLHF